A selection of T cell receptor beta chains follows, all from one sample in a study of vaccination and CD4 T cells after COVID-19. TCRdb passed the PCR reads through MiXCR, listing each CDR3 protein once. The sample shows 15,000 to 20,000 distinct CDR3 sequences, just over 60% of them seen only once. No antigen has been assigned to these receptors. Sequencing was carried out using CD4+ T cells from blood, cultured in vitro. The source is a human donor who had recovered from COVID-19. Both conserved end residues are trimmed from each CDR3. Only part of the rows carry a size: once, few, many, or a class if the clone is expanded.

ATSDFSRGDGTDTQY	TRBV24-1	TRBJ2-3	NA
ASSLVRQPLGAKNIQY	TRBV7-9	TRBJ2-4	NA
ASSLVSGRDTQY	TRBV5-1	TRBJ2-3	NA
ASSYFPGQGAEAF	TRBV6-5	TRBJ1-1	NA
SATDRVGELF	TRBV20-1	TRBJ2-2	few
SAIERGVTANYGYT	TRBV20-1	TRBJ1-2	few
SASQTGDNTEAF	TRBV20-1	TRBJ1-1	NA
ASRATGDTDTQY	TRBV12-3/TRBV12-4	TRBJ2-3	NA
ATISGGTLYEQY	TRBV28	TRBJ2-7	once
ASSYSTGSSVSAYEQY	TRBV6-5	TRBJ2-7	NA
ASSGAPVYEQY	TRBV2	TRBJ2-7	NA
ASSQAFRTAAENGYT	TRBV4-3	TRBJ1-2	NA
ATSASRGGGETQY	TRBV24-1	TRBJ2-5	NA
ATGQEETQY	TRBV24-1	TRBJ2-5	NA
ASSPRTGSLGYT	TRBV6-1	TRBJ1-2	NA
ASSMTDPIYGYT	TRBV6-1	TRBJ1-2	few
ASSDEGTSGYNEQF	TRBV6-4	TRBJ2-1	NA
ASSELGGRGDTQY	TRBV6-1	TRBJ2-3	NA
ASSQQGSFLLH	TRBV27	TRBJ1-6	NA
AGATTYEQY	TRBV6-1	TRBJ2-7	NA
ASSLTGGAGNYGYT	TRBV19	TRBJ1-2	NA
ASSPGSPSGYT	TRBV6-1	TRBJ1-2	once
ASSIGATRVGNQPQH	TRBV19	TRBJ1-5	NA
ASSDQYYILQGPNQPQH	TRBV6-1	TRBJ1-5	NA
ASSLSPQVGYT	TRBV7-3	TRBJ1-2	few
ASSLGLRGGTEAF	TRBV11-2	TRBJ1-1	NA
ASSPGQNTGELF	TRBV18	TRBJ2-2	NA
SAATRGVGNSPLH	TRBV20-1	TRBJ1-6	NA
ATQVHYGYT	TRBV25-1	TRBJ1-2	NA
ASGKTSGVRN	TRBV25-1	TRBJ2-7	NA
ASSWGLSNQPQH	TRBV2	TRBJ1-5	NA
ASSLSGLAGPTDTQY	TRBV7-9	TRBJ2-3	NA
SARPNQGGYT	TRBV20-1	TRBJ1-2	few